This T cell receptor beta chain was identified during a study of T cell responses to AZD1222 COVID-19 vaccine. TCRdb's copy holds only in-frame clones and misses some; the assay was immunoSEQ multiplex PCR. The profile shows approximately 180,000 clones, roughly 87% of them singletons. The CDR3 runs 17 residues. CDR1 SGDLS and CDR2 YYNGEE come from the germline V gene. The germline V and J ends were trimmed by 4 bases and 1 base, with 15 bases remaining between them. Study conclusions and caveats: The study reported that nearly half of spike-specific TCRs target unmutated variant regions. Spike-wide vaccine-associated CD4 TCRs dominated at 160-218 and 743-854. Repertoires were obtained solely post-peak T cell response. Baseline seropositives among AZD1222 recipients totaled only 5 to 7.

This clone appeared a few times. Its matching antigen is unknown. The clonotype was recovered from an adult in good health. Specimen: peripheral blood, collected on day 0 of AZD1222 vaccination. The chain joins TRBV9 to TRBJ1-6; no clear D gene. CDR3: CASSLGNRESYNSPLHF. In DNA form, the CDR3 reads TGTGCCAGCAGCTTGGGCAATCGGGAGTCCTATAATTCACCCCTCCACTTT.